This entry concerns a single TCR beta chain. Its antigen is currently unknown. A multiplex PCR was run with 60 Vbeta primers and 13 Jbeta primers. Original processing notes: Later work found tens of millions of unique TCR beta chains, with roughly 11 million shared. Generated by immunoSEQ multiplex PCR, the TCRdb table keeps only in-frame clones and is missing some. The V and J calls and the clone size are those of that table, but D and trimming were determined from the DNA. Of approximately 300,000 clones listed, 84% were seen once; the top ten hold roughly 2%. This record comes from a study of cytomegalovirus exposure and HLA in healthy donors. Overall study results and limits: Sequencing probably produced one cluster of sequence variants that were highly shared. Through in vitro validation, a few CMV-associated chains were shown to be specific for CMV antigens. In a later analysis, HLA-associated beta chains showed higher expansion and lower generation probabilities than comparable chains.

The CDR3 runs to 15 residues. After removal of 5 bases from V and 8 bases from J, the junction contained 7 bases not matched to a gene. Germline values: CDR1 MNHEY, CDR2 SVGAGI. The specimen was PBMCs. The genes are TRBV6-5 and TRBJ2-1, with 12 bases that match TRBD2. The TCR originated in a woman between 40 and 50 years old in good health and CMV-seropositive. CDR3 bases: TGTGCCAGCAGTCTAGCGGGAGGGCCTAAGTATGAGCAGTTCTTC. It is translated as CASSLAGGPKYEQFF.